A selection of T cell receptor beta chains follows, all from one sample in a study of OX40 agonist ivuxolimab in advanced cancers. Measured with immunoSEQ multiplex PCR; TCRdb has only the in-frame clones, and not every one. This table has over 55,000 clones, 65% to 90% appearing once. The sequencing used CD4+ or CD8+ T cells sorted from blood, collected in a trial of the OX40 agonist ivuxolimab. Receptor source: an adult with an advanced solid tumor such as melanoma, head and neck, liver or kidney cancer. Both conserved end residues are part of each CDR3. Fields, in order: CDR3 length, clone size, J gene, V gene, CDR3 protein. Not every row has a clone size; where given, it reads once, few, many or a size class.

length: 15; size: -; J: TRBJ2-7; V: TRBV19; CDR3: CASSNALVTGYEQYF
length: 14; size: -; J: TRBJ2-2; V: TRBV7-2; CDR3: CASSLVVRTGELFF
length: 11; size: -; J: TRBJ1-1; V: TRBV7-8; CDR3: CASSPSTEAFF
length: 14; size: -; J: TRBJ1-4; V: TRBV6-1; CDR3: CASRAGGGFEKLFF
length: 13; size: -; J: TRBJ2-7; V: TRBV5-1; CDR3: CASSRTGSYEQYF
length: 15; size: -; J: TRBJ2-7; V: TRBV28; CDR3: CASKAGNHYYYEQYF
length: 14; size: -; J: TRBJ1-5; V: TRBV5-6; CDR3: CASSSLFSNQPQHF
length: 15; size: once; J: TRBJ1-2; V: TRBV7-2; CDR3: CASSLEPGNGYGYTF
length: 13; size: once; J: TRBJ1-1; V: TRBV10-3; CDR3: CAISAVMNTEAFF
length: 16; size: -; J: TRBJ2-2; V: TRBV9; CDR3: CASSVDSGTSAGELFF
length: 15; size: -; J: TRBJ1-2; V: TRBV19; CDR3: CATIAGGNRNYGYTF
length: 13; size: -; J: TRBJ1-1; V: TRBV6-1; CDR3: CASSRERGTEAFF
length: 12; size: -; J: TRBJ2-4; V: TRBV7-2; CDR3: CASSSLGNIQYF
length: 15; size: -; J: TRBJ1-2; V: TRBV28; CDR3: CASRGTGGSNYGYTF
length: 14; size: -; J: TRBJ1-6; V: TRBV28; CDR3: CASSLRAANSPLHF
length: 15; size: -; J: TRBJ1-2; V: TRBV6-5; CDR3: CASSYSRDANYGYTF
length: 15; size: few; J: TRBJ1-1; V: TRBV6-6; CDR3: CASRGRDTSNTEAFF
length: 13; size: -; J: TRBJ2-3; V: TRBV19; CDR3: CASSLLSGDTQYF
length: 13; size: -; J: TRBJ1-5; V: TRBV19; CDR3: CASKTGNDQPQHF
length: 15; size: few; J: TRBJ1-1; V: TRBV28; CDR3: CASSLEALMNTEAFF
length: 15; size: -; J: TRBJ1-5; V: TRBV7-9; CDR3: CASSPGQGSNQPQHF
length: 19; size: -; J: TRBJ2-1; V: TRBV7-8; CDR3: CASSLALAGGINTYNEQFF
length: 11; size: -; J: TRBJ1-5; V: TRBV20-1; CDR3: CSASSGQPQHF
length: 15; size: -; J: TRBJ2-3; V: TRBV2; CDR3: CASSALAGGTDTQYF
length: 10; size: -; J: TRBJ2-1; V: TRBV29-1; CDR3: CSVGVNEQFF
length: 15; size: -; J: TRBJ2-1; V: TRBV18; CDR3: CASSPQSLSYNEQFF
length: 15; size: once; J: TRBJ2-2; V: TRBV6-5; CDR3: CASSVGQGIRGELFF
length: 15; size: -; J: TRBJ2-7; V: TRBV10-2; CDR3: CASSRAAPASYEQYF
length: 14; size: -; J: TRBJ2-1; V: TRBV19; CDR3: CASSILRQNNEQFF
length: 13; size: -; J: TRBJ1-5; V: TRBV5-6; CDR3: CASSLFGNQPQHF
length: 16; size: -; J: TRBJ2-2; V: TRBV6-5; CDR3: CASSFSGGPNTGELFF
length: 15; size: -; J: TRBJ1-2; V: TRBV7-9; CDR3: CASRRAGGQGAGYTF
length: 14; size: once; J: TRBJ1-5; V: TRBV9; CDR3: CASSLGTGNQPQHF
length: 14; size: once; J: TRBJ1-2; V: TRBV2; CDR3: CASSEAPGLYGYTF
length: 14; size: -; J: TRBJ2-1; V: TRBV7-2; CDR3: CASSASTGSTGRFF
length: 11; size: -; J: TRBJ2-3; V: TRBV20-1; CDR3: CSHLRQGTQYF
length: 19; size: once; J: TRBJ1-3; V: TRBV7-8; CDR3: CASSLVPGQGWARRNTIYF
length: 16; size: once; J: TRBJ2-5; V: TRBV7-2; CDR3: CASSFPGLAARETQYF
length: 16; size: -; J: TRBJ1-2; V: TRBV28; CDR3: CASSLRGGNLNYGYTF
length: 16; size: -; J: TRBJ1-1; V: TRBV19; CDR3: CASSIGLTDMNTEAFF
length: 16; size: once; J: TRBJ2-2; V: TRBV7-2; CDR3: CASSSARDRVTGELFF
length: 18; size: -; J: TRBJ2-3; V: TRBV28; CDR3: CASSPGTGGARNTDTQYF
length: 15; size: -; J: TRBJ1-4; V: TRBV5-1; CDR3: CASSATGRGNEKLFF
length: 15; size: few; J: TRBJ1-5; V: TRBV5-6; CDR3: CASSFTGGDNQPQHF